This TCR beta chain is from a study of T cells after yellow fever vaccination. 5'RACE template switching produced TCR cDNA carrying a universal primer site and UMIs. TCRdb re-called the 5' RACE reads with MiXCR, one entry per CDR3 protein. Counted here are approximately 600,000 distinct CDR3 sequences, more than 9% occurring once; the ten biggest clones make up just under 15%. Per germline, CDR1 SQVTM and CDR2 ANQGSEA. V was clipped by 3 bases and J by 2 bases, with 10 bases between them. The CDR3 length is 13 residues. General observations from the study: Most primary-vaccination clones recurred post-booster (just under 98% CD4, around 86% CD8). Abundant bulk-derived clonotypes could contaminate FACS-sorted repertoires. Though weaker, the secondary response peaked faster, on day 5 versus 15.

In its sample, this clonotype was seen a few times. The antigen remains unidentified. The J gene is TRBJ2-5, the V gene TRBV29-1, with D possibly matching TRBD1 (7 bases). The TCR sequence derives from a man in his thirties or forties who received the YFV17D yellow fever vaccine. Sequencing was performed on PBMCs, taken on the day of the yellow fever booster vaccination. CDR3 amino acids: CSVEPGGQETQYF. CDR3 in DNA: TGCAGCGTTGAGCCAGGGGGGCAAGAGACCCAGTACTTC.